Shown below are 23 T cell receptor beta chains from a single sample sequenced in a study of CD8 T cells in ankylosing spondylitis. MiXCR, run by TCRdb on the 5' RACE reads, gives a single entry per CDR3 protein. This repertoire shows 150,000 to 200,000 distinct CDR3 sequences, 30% to 40% found once; its top ten account for 6%. The material sequenced was synovial fluid, either unsorted or a sorted T cell fraction (not recorded which). Source of these receptors: a male donor with ankylosing spondylitis.

This clonotype occurred a few times. V gene TRBV29-1 combines with J gene TRBJ1-1; a weak D match, TRBD1 (6 bases). CDR1 is SQVTM and CDR2 is ANQGSEA in the germline V gene. V was shortened by 4 bases and J by 5 bases, with 11 bases between the two germline ends. CDR3 length equals 12 residues. CDR3 DNA sequence: TGCAGCGTTGTAGGGGGGGTAACTGAAGCTTTCTTT. It yields the protein CSVVGGVTEAFF.

The chain employs TRBV28 and TRBJ2-6; unclear D gene. CDR1 MDHEN and CDR2 SYDVKM come from the germline V gene. Trimming removed 5 bases from V and 3 bases from J, with 17 bases in between. CDR3 length equals 17 residues. The CDR3 bases are TGTGCCAGCAGTCTTCAATCCAAGGGTGGTGGGGCCAACGTCCTGACTTTC. Encoded protein: CASSLQSKGGGANVLTF.

This clonotype was recorded many times. The chain is built from TRBV7-2 and TRBJ1-3, with TRBD1 matching 10 bases. The CDR3 length is 16 residues. The trim removed 5 bases at V and 3 bases at J, leaving 7 bases unmatched. CDR1 and CDR2 (germline): SGHTA, FQGNSA. CDR3 coding DNA: TGTGCCAGCAGCCGAAGACAGGGGGCGCGTGGAAACACCATATATTTT. This codes for CASSRRQGARGNTIYF.

V is TRBV4-1 and J is TRBJ2-5; 7 nucleotides line up with TRBD2. The germline gives CDR1 MGHRA, CDR2 YSYEKL. J gave up 0 bases and V 2 bases, and 15 bases lay outside the gene matches. The CDR3 consists of 19 residues. The CDR3 coding sequence is TGCGCCAGCAGCCAACAGAATGCCGGGACTAAACGGTACCAAGAGACCCAGTACTTC. Amino acids: CASSQQNAGTKRYQETQYF.

This clonotype has a handful of counts. This sequence joins TRBV20-1 and TRBJ2-4, with 10 nucleotides matching TRBD1. The germline CDR1 and CDR2 sequences are DFQATT and SNEGSKA (reference sequence). CDR3 size: 15 residues. The J segment lost 7 bases and the V segment lost 5 bases, leaving 11 bases of the junction unmatched. CDR3 region: CSALTGTGVPNIQYF. CDR3 coding DNA: TGCAGTGCTTTGACCGGGACAGGGGTTCCCAACATTCAGTACTTC.

This clonotype has only a few counts. The V gene is TRBV12-3 or TRBV12-4, the J gene TRBJ1-1; unclear D gene. The V end was cut by 3 bases, the J end by 7 bases, with 15 bases between. This CDR3 comprises 14 residues. CDR3 residues: CASSLEGAKSEAFF. The CDR3 region has the DNA TGTGCCAGCAGTTTGGAGGGCGCGAAGAGTGAAGCTTTCTTT.

In this sample, this clonotype turned up many times. The chain uses TRBV10-3 and TRBJ1-2; D gene uncertain. Trimming removed 0 bases at V and 3 bases at J, with 11 bases between. This CDR3 has 15 amino acids. CDR1 is ENHRY and CDR2 is SYGVKD in the germline V gene. The CDR3: CAISESTPRHYGYTF. The CDR3 nucleotides are TGTGCCATCAGTGAGTCTACTCCCCGGCACTATGGCTACACCTTC.

J is TRBJ1-1 and V is TRBV5-1; no clear D gene. V lost 0 bases and J lost 1, with 13 bases in between. Germline assignment: CDR1 SGHRS and CDR2 YFSETQ. This CDR3 is built from 16 residues. CDR3 region: CASSLAPGISNTEAFF. CDR3 in DNA: TGCGCCAGCAGCTTGGCCCCCGGGATCTCGAACACTGAAGCTTTCTTT.

The V call is TRBV7-9, the J call TRBJ2-2; D gene ambiguous. V was clipped by 1 base and J by 0 bases, with 9 bases between them. This CDR3 is 16 amino acids long. CDR1 is SEHNR, CDR2 FQNEAQ, per germline (reference sequence). CDR3: CASSLDPGTNTGELFF. DNA of the CDR3: TGTGCCAGCAGCTTAGATCCAGGAACGAACACCGGGGAGCTGTTTTTT.

This chain links TRBV28 with TRBJ2-1; TRBD1 agrees at 7 bases. V lost 10 bases to trimming and J lost 2 bases; unmatched junction nucleotides: 8. Germline V CDR1 and CDR2: MDHEN, SYDVKM. This CDR3 is built from 14 residues. The CDR3 spells CATYPGQTYNEQFF. CDR3 in DNA: TGTGCCACCTACCCGGGACAGACCTACAATGAGCAGTTCTTC.

A few counts support this clonotype. The chain combines TRBV27 with TRBJ1-1; D gene unclear. CDR3 length: 15 residues. Germline V gene sequence: CDR1 MNHEY, CDR2 SMNVEV (reference sequence). Trimming removed 6 bases from V and 4 bases from J, with 18 bases in between. In DNA form, the CDR3 reads TGTGCCAGCAGCCCATCTCGACGCGGGTCCACTGAAGCTTTCTTT. Translated: CASSPSRRGSTEAFF.

This clonotype was detected a few times. The chain joins TRBV20-1 to TRBJ1-1; the D gene is possibly TRBD1 (5 bases). This CDR3 is built from 16 residues. Germline lookup yields CDR1 DFQATT and CDR2 SNEGSKA (reference sequence). Trimming stripped 0 bases from V and 0 bases from J, with 14 bases between. The CDR3 nucleotides read TGCAGTGCTAGAGATGGTGGAGGGGCGATGAACACTGAAGCTTTCTTT. This encodes CSARDGGGAMNTEAFF.

The gene calls are TRBV6-2 or TRBV6-3 and TRBJ2-1; possible D gene TRBD2, 6 bases. Germline CDR1 is MNHEY and CDR2 is SVGEGT. Between the trimmed V and J ends, which lost 2 bases and 10 bases, there was a span of 9 bases. The CDR3 runs to 12 residues. The CDR3 loop reads CASSYGLAEQFF. The CDR3 coding sequence is TGTGCCAGCAGTTACGGGCTAGCGGAGCAGTTCTTC.

This chain links TRBV6-5 with TRBJ1-5; D is unclear. The CDR3 loop spans 15 amino acids. The V gene's germline CDR1 is MNHEY and CDR2 SVGAGI. V was cut by 2 bases and J by 0 bases, with 8 bases left in between. CDR3 in DNA: TGTGCCAGCAGTTACACACAGAATAGCAATCAGCCCCAGCATTTT. This encodes CASSYTQNSNQPQHF.

This clonotype was seen just once. The DNA for the CDR3 is TGTGCCAGCAGCTCGTATAGCGGGAGGGGCGAGCAGTACTTC. Translation: CASSSYSGRGEQYF. The chain recombines TRBV5-6 with TRBJ2-7, with 11 nucleotides matching TRBD2. V lost 3 bases and J lost 6; bases outside the gene matches: 5. Germline-derived CDR1 and CDR2 are SGHDT and YYEEEE. The length of the CDR3 is 14 residues.

In this sample, this clonotype turned up a few times. The chain carries TRBV28 and TRBJ1-6, with D possibly matching TRBD1 (5 bases). The CDR3 totals 12 residues. V lost 6 bases to trimming and J lost 15 bases, with 15 bases between them. Germline CDR1 MDHEN, CDR2 SYDVKM. The CDR3 nucleotides read TGTGCCAGCAGCCTCAGGGACCAGGTCCTCCACTTT. Residues: CASSLRDQVLHF. Complete variable domain (other parts from reference TRBV28 and TRBJ1-6): DVKVTQSSRYLVKRTGEKVFLECVQDMDHENMFWYRQDPGLGLRLIYFSYDVKMKEKGDIPEGYSVSREKKERFSLILESASTNQTSMYLCASSLRDQVLHFGNGTRLTVT.

CDR3 DNA: TGTGCCAGCAGTGAGCCAGGATCCTACGAGCAGTACTTC. Translation gives CASSEPGSYEQYF. The gene calls are TRBV6-6 and TRBJ2-7; the D is unclear. The germline V gene has CDR1 MNHNY and CDR2 SVGAGI (reference sequence). There are 13 residues in the CDR3. Trimming stripped 5 bases from V and 1 base from J, with 9 bases between.

This chain joins TRBV3-1 and TRBJ2-2; D is possibly TRBD1 (6 bases). This CDR3 comprises 14 residues. CDR1 and CDR2 from the germline V gene are LGHDT and YNNKEL (reference sequence). V lost 7 bases and J 6 bases, leaving 15 bases between the germline ends. Here the CDR3 reads CASTRGEGSGELFF. DNA of the CDR3: TGTGCCAGCACCAGGGGAGAGGGGTCCGGGGAGCTGTTTTTT. Filled out from reference TRBV3-1 and TRBJ2-2, the complete variable domain reads DTAVSQTPKYLVTQMGNDKSIKCEQNLGHDTMYWYKQDSKKFLKIMFSYNNKELIINETVPNRFSPKSPDKAHLNLHINSLELGDSAVYFCASTRGEGSGELFFGEGSRLTVL.

This clonotype was observed once. This rearrangement joins TRBV9 to TRBJ2-2; D possibly corresponds to TRBD1 (6 bases). The germline V gene encodes CDR1 SGDLS and CDR2 YYNGEE. This CDR3 has 15 residues. Trimming took off 4 bases at V and 0 bases at J, with 10 bases between the two ends. The CDR3 reads CASSRRQANTGELFF. CDR3 DNA sequence: TGTGCCAGCAGCAGACGACAGGCGAACACCGGGGAGCTGTTTTTT.

The V gene is TRBV12-3 or TRBV12-4, the J gene TRBJ1-2, with D hard to call. This CDR3 has 14 amino acids. V lost 4 bases to trimming and J lost 0 bases, with 9 bases between them. CDR3 bases: TGTGCCAGCAGTTCTATGACGGCTAACTATGGCTACACCTTC. Translating it yields CASSSMTANYGYTF.

This chain connects TRBV24-1 to TRBJ2-7; unclear D gene. CDR3 size: 16 residues. Germline CDR1 KGHDR, CDR2 SFDVKD. Trimming removed 4 bases from V and 3 bases from J, with 18 bases in between. The DNA of the CDR3 is TGTGCCACCAGTGACCCGGACCAGTCCAACCACTACGAGCAGTACTTC. Protein: CATSDPDQSNHYEQYF.

In this sample, this clonotype turned up many times. The chain uses TRBV18 and TRBJ1-5; 8 bases are shared with TRBD1. The ends lost 3 bases at V and 0 bases at J; junction bases unmatched: 4. The CDR3 covers 16 residues. Germline CDR1 and CDR2: KGHSH and LQKENI. CDR3 residues: CASSPDRADSNQPQHF. The CDR3 DNA is TGTGCCAGCTCACCGGACAGGGCCGATAGCAATCAGCCCCAGCATTTT.

V and J are TRBV29-1 and TRBJ2-7; D unresolved. The germline V and J ends were trimmed by 6 bases and 6 bases, with 15 bases remaining between them. This CDR3 has 12 residues. Germline CDR1 reads SQVTM; CDR2 reads ANQGSEA. The CDR3 DNA is TGCAGCGTCCGACCGGCAGGTCTCGAGCAGTACTTC. This sequence encodes CSVRPAGLEQYF.